The entry that follows covers one TCR beta chain sequence. The United States was where all participants with HIV were treated. The assay used was immunoSEQ (version v3.0), run at survey level. The data were produced by immunoSEQ multiplex PCR, yet TCRdb's version contains in-frame clones alone and is incomplete. The table shows around 21,000 clones, with about nine tenths occurring only once. This record belongs to a study of long-term antiretroviral therapy in people with HIV. CDR3 length: 13 amino acids. With 3 bases removed from V and 0 bases from J, the gap between germline ends came to 5 bases. Per germline, CDR1 MNHEY and CDR2 SMNVEV (reference sequence).

This TCR derives from a man aged 18 to 30 with HIV. Sequenced here: unsorted PBMCs, sampled 0.2 years before starting antiretroviral therapy. The chain couples TRBV27 to TRBJ1-1; unclear D gene. CDR3 residues: CASSFSVNTEAFF. In DNA form, the CDR3 reads TGTGCCAGCAGTTTTTCCGTGAACACTGAAGCTTTCTTT.